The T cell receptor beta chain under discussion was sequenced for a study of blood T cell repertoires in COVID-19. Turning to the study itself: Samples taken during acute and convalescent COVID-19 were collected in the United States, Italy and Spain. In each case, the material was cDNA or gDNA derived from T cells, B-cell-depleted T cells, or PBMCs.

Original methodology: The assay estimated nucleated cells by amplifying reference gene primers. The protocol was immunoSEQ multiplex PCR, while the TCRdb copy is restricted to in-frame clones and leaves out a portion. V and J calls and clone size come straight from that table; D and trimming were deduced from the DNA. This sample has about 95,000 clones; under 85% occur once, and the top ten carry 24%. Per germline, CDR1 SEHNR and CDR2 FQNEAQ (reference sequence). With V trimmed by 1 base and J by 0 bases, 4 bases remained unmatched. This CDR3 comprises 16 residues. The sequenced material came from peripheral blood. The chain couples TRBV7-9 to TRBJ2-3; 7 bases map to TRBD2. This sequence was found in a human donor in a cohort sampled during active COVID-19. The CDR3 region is CASSLVSGWSTDTQYF. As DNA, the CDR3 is TGTGCCAGCAGCTTAGTTAGCGGGTGGAGCACAGATACGCAGTATTTT. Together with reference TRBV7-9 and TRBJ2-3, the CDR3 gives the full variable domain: DTGVSQNPRHKITKRGQNVTFRCDPISEHNRLYWYRQTLGQGPEFLTYFQNEAQLEKSRLLSDRFSAERPKGSFSTLEIQRTEQGDSAMYLCASSLVSGWSTDTQYFGPGTRLTVL.